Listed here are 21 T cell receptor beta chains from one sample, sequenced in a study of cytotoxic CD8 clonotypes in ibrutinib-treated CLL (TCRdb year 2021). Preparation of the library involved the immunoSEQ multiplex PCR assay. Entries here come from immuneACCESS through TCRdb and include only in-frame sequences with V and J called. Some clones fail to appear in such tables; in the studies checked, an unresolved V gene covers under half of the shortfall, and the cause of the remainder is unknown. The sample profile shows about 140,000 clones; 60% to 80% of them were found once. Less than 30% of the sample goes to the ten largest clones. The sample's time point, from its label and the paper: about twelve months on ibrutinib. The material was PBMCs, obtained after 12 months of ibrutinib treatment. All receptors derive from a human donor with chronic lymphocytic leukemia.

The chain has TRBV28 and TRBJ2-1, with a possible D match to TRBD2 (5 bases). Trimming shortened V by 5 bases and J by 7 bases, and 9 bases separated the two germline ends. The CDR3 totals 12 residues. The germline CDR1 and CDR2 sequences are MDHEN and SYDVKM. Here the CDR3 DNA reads TGTGCCAGCAGTCCGCGGGTGAATGAGCAGTTCTTC. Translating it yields CASSPRVNEQFF.

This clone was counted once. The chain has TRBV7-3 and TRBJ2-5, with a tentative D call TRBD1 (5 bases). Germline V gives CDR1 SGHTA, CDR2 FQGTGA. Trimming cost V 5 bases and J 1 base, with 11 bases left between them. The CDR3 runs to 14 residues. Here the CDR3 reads CASSPPGIQETQYF. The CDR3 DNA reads TGTGCCAGCAGCCCCCCAGGGATCCAAGAGACCCAGTACTTC.

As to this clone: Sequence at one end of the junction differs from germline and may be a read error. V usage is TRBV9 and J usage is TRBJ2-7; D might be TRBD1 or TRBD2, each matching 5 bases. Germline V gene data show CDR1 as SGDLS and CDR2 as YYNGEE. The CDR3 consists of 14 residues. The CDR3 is CASSASGSAGPAIF. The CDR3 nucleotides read TGTGCCAGCAGCGCGTCGGGGTCGGCAGGGCCTGCTATTTTC.

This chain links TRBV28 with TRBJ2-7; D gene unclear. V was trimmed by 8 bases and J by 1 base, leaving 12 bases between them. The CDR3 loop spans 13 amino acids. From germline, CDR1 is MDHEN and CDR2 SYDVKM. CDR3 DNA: TGTGCCAGCCGATTGACGCCGTCCTACGAGCAGTACTTC. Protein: CASRLTPSYEQYF. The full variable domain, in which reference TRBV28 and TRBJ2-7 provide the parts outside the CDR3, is DVKVTQSSRYLVKRTGEKVFLECVQDMDHENMFWYRQDPGLGLRLIYFSYDVKMKEKGDIPEGYSVSREKKERFSLILESASTNQTSMYLCASRLTPSYEQYFGPGTRLTVT.

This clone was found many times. The CDR3 is CASSPGTGGREKLFF. Here the CDR3 DNA reads TGCGCCAGCAGCCCGGGGACAGGGGGCCGGGAAAAACTGTTTTTT. The V call is TRBV5-1, the J call TRBJ1-4; 12 bases line up with TRBD1. V trimming: 4 bases; J trimming: 8 bases; junction bases outside the gene matches: 6. CDR3 length equals 15 residues. CDR1 and CDR2 (germline): SGHRS, YFSETQ.

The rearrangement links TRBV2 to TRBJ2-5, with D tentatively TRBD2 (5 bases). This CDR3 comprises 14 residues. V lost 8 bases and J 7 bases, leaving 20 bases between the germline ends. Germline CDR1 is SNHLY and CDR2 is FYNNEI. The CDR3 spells CASESEGPSGTQYF. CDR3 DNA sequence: TGTGCCAGCGAATCAGAGGGTCCTAGTGGGACCCAGTACTTC. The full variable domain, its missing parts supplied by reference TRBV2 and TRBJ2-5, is EPEVTQTPSHQVTQMGQEVILRCVPISNHLYFYWYRQILGQKVEFLVSFYNNEISEKSEIFDDQFSVERPDGSNFTLKIRSTKLEDSAMYFCASESEGPSGTQYFGPGTRLLVL.

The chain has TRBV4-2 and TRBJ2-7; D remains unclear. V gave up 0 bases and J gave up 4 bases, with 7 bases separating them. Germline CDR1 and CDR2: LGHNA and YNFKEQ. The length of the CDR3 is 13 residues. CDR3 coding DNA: TGTGCCAGCAGCCAAGAGTTATCTTACGAGCAGTACTTC. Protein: CASSQELSYEQYF.

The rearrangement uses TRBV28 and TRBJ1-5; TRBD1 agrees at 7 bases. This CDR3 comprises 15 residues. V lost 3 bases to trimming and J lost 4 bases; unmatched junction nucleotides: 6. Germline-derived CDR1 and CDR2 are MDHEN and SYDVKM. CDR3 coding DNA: TGTGCCAGCAGTTTGCGACAGGGAGTTAATCAGCCCCAGCATTTT. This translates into CASSLRQGVNQPQHF.

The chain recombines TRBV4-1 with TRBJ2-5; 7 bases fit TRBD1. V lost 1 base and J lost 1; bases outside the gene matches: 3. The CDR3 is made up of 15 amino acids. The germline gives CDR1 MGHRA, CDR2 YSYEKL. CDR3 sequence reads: CASSQAGTVQETQYF. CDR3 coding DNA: TGCGCCAGCAGCCAAGCCGGGACAGTCCAAGAGACCCAGTACTTC.

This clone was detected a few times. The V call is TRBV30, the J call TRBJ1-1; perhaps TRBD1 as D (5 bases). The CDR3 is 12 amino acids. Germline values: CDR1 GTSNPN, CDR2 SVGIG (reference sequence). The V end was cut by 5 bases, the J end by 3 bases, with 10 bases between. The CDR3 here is CAWDSADTEAFF. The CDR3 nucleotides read TGTGCCTGGGACAGTGCCGACACTGAAGCTTTCTTT.

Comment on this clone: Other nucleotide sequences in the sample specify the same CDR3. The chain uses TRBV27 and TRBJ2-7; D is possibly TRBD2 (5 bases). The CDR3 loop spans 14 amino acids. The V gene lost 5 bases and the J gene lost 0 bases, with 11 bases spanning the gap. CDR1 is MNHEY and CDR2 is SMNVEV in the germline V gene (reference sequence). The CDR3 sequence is CASSLGGSSYEQYF. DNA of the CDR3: TGTGCCAGCAGTCTGGGCGGGTCCTCCTACGAGCAGTACTTC.

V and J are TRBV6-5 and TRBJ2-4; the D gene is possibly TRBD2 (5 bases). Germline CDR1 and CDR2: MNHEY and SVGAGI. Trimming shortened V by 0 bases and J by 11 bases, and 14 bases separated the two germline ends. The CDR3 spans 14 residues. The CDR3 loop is CASSYSPRRGVQYF. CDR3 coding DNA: TGTGCCAGCAGTTACTCACCCCGTCGGGGTGTTCAGTACTTC.

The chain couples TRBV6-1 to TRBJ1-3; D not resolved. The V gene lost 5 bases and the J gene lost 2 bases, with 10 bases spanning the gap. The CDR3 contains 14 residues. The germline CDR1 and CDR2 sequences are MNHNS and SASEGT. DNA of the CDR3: TGTGCCAGCAGTACGGGCCTCGCTGGAAACACCATATATTTT. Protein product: CASSTGLAGNTIYF.

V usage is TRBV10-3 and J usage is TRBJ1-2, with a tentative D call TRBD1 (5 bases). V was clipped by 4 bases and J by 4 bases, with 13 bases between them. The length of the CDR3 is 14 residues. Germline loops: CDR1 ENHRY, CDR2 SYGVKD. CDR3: CAISAGQTSYGYTF. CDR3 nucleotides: TGTGCCATCAGTGCGGGGCAGACCTCCTATGGCTACACCTTC.

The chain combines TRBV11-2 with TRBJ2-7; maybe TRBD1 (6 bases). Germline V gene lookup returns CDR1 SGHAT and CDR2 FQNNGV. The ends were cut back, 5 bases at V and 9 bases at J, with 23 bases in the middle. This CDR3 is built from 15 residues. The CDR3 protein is CASSPAALQGLGQYF. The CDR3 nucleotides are TGTGCCAGCAGCCCAGCGGCACTACAGGGATTGGGGCAGTACTTC.

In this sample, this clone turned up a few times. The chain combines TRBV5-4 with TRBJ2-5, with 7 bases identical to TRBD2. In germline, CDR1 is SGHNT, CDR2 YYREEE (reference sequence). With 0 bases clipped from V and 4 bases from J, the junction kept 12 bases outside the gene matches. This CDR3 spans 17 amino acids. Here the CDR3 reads CASSLGGASGNGETQYF. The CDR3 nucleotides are TGTGCCAGCAGCTTGGGTGGGGCTAGCGGAAATGGAGAGACCCAGTACTTC.

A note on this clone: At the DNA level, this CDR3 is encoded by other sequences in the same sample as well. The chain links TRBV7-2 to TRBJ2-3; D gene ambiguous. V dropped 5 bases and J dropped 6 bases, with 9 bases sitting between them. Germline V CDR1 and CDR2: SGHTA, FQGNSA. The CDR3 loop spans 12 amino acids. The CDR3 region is CASSPDSDTQYF. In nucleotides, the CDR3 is TGTGCCAGCAGCCCAGACTCCGATACGCAGTATTTT.

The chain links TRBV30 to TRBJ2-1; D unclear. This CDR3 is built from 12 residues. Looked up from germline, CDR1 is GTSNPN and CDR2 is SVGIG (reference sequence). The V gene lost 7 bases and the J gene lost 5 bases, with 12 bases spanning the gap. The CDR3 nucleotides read TGTGCCTCTGGGGAAGGGAACAATGAGCAGTTCTTC. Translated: CASGEGNNEQFF.

This chain's CDR3 is CASSQGPGRALEQYF. DNA for the CDR3: TGTGCCAGCAGCCAAGGGCCGGGCCGCGCCCTCGAGCAGTACTTC. The chain uses TRBV7-9 and TRBJ2-7; unclear D gene. V was pared by 5 bases and J by 6 bases, with 20 bases between. CDR3 size: 15 residues. In germline, CDR1 is SEHNR, CDR2 FQNEAQ (reference sequence).

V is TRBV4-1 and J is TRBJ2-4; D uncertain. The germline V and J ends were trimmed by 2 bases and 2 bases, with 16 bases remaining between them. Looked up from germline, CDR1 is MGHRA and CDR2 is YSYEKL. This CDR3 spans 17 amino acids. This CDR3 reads CASSQPVLRESKNIQYF. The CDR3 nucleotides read TGCGCCAGCAGCCAACCAGTCCTAAGGGAATCCAAAAACATTCAGTACTTC.

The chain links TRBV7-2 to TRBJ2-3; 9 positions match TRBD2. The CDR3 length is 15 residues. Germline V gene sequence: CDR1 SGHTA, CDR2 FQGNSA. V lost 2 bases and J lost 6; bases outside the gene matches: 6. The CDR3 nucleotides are TGTGCCAGCAGCTTAAGTAGCGGGAGTAGGGATACGCAGTATTTT. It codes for CASSLSSGSRDTQYF.